Following are 22 T cell receptor beta chains from one sample sequenced in a study of blood T cell repertoires in COVID-19. The repertoire was sequenced with immunoSEQ multiplex PCR; TCRdb's copy has only in-frame clones and lacks some. The profile shows fewer than 120,000 clones, less than 85% of them singletons. Specimen: peripheral blood. All receptors come from a woman aged 80 or over with acute or convalescent COVID-19.

The chain couples TRBV19 to TRBJ2-3; 7 bases are a match to TRBD2. J was trimmed by 5 bases and V by 6 bases; bases with no gene match: 5. CDR1 is LNHDA, CDR2 SQIVND, per germline (reference sequence). This CDR3 spans 13 amino acids. In DNA form, the CDR3 reads TGTGCCAGTAGGCGGGAGTATGGAGATACGCAGTATTTT. Encoded protein: CASRREYGDTQYF.

This chain connects TRBV19 to TRBJ2-1, with a possible D match to TRBD2 (6 bases). V was cut by 6 bases and J by 8 bases, with 23 bases left in between. CDR3 length: 16 residues. In germline, CDR1 is LNHDA, CDR2 SQIVND (reference sequence). CDR3 bases: TGTGCCAGTAGACCGGCATATGGGGGGAGCCAGGATGAGCAGTTCTTC. Translated: CASRPAYGGSQDEQFF.

The chain recombines TRBV29-1 with TRBJ1-4, with 9 positions matching TRBD1. The CDR3 runs to 13 residues. J was trimmed by 8 bases and V by 7 bases; bases with no gene match: 8. Germline lookup yields CDR1 SQVTM and CDR2 ANQGSEA. CDR3 region: CSAMGTGQEKLFF. The DNA for the CDR3 is TGCAGCGCCATGGGGACAGGGCAGGAAAAACTGTTTTTT.

The chain is built from TRBV11-3 and TRBJ1-1; no firm D call. The CDR3 extends over 13 amino acids. Trimming cost V 5 bases and J 3 bases, with 10 bases left between them. Per germline, CDR1 SGHNT and CDR2 YENEEA. The CDR3 sequence is CASSIQVDTEAFF. CDR3 coding DNA: TGTGCCAGCAGCATACAAGTGGACACTGAAGCTTTCTTT.

This rearrangement joins TRBV19 to TRBJ1-1; D remains ambiguous. V was clipped by 3 bases and J by 4 bases, with 15 bases between them. Germline V CDR1 and CDR2: LNHDA, SQIVND (reference sequence). CDR3 length: 15 residues. The CDR3 here is CASSITLFGGTEAFF. The CDR3 bases are TGTGCCAGTAGTATTACTTTATTCGGCGGCACTGAAGCTTTCTTT. The variable domain in full, completed from reference TRBV19 and TRBJ1-1, reads DGGITQSPKYLFRKEGQNVTLSCEQNLNHDAMYWYRQDPGQGLRLIYYSQIVNDFQKGDIAEGYSVSREKKESFPLTVTSAQKNPTAFYLCASSITLFGGTEAFFGQGTRLTVV.

The chain is built from TRBV10-2 and TRBJ1-1; D is unclear. Trimming left V 5 bases short and J 1 base short, with 8 bases between. The CDR3 spans 13 residues. The germline V gene has CDR1 WSHSY and CDR2 SAAADI. The CDR3 loop is CASSLTENTEAFF. The CDR3 DNA sequence: TGCGCCAGCAGTCTTACAGAGAACACTGAAGCTTTCTTT.

The V gene is TRBV19, the J gene TRBJ2-7; perhaps TRBD1 as D (5 bases). V was pared by 5 bases and J by 5 bases, with 13 bases between. The germline gives CDR1 LNHDA, CDR2 SQIVND (reference sequence). CDR3 size: 13 residues. CDR3 sequence: CASSVQGGHEQYF. The CDR3 DNA is TGTGCCAGTAGTGTCCAGGGTGGCCACGAGCAGTACTTC.

The chain recombines TRBV4-3 with TRBJ2-3, with 12 bases lining up with TRBD2. Germline V CDR1 and CDR2: LGHNA, YSLEER. CDR3 length: 17 amino acids. Unmatched junction bases numbered 7, after V lost 3 bases and J lost 3 bases. The CDR3 bases are TGCGCCAGCAGCCAGCGCTACACTAGCGGGAGGACAGATACGCAGTATTTT. The encoded protein is CASSQRYTSGRTDTQYF.

The chain joins TRBV7-2 to TRBJ2-5; TRBD1 matches at 8 bases. Germline loops: CDR1 SGHTA, CDR2 FQGNSA. After removal of 5 bases from V and 5 bases from J, the junction contained 4 bases not matched to a gene. The CDR3 is 13 residues long. CDR3 DNA sequence: TGTGCCAGCAGCCCGGACAGGGCGGAGACCCAGTACTTC. Translated: CASSPDRAETQYF.

V gene TRBV6-5 combines with J gene TRBJ2-3, with TRBD2 matching 8 bases. This CDR3 has 15 amino acids. V lost 0 bases, J lost 9 bases, and 8 bases stayed unmatched. Looked up from germline, CDR1 is MNHEY and CDR2 is SVGAGI. The CDR3: CASSYSTGLAPTQYF. The CDR3 DNA follows: TGTGCCAGCAGTTACTCTACCGGACTAGCCCCAACGCAGTATTTT.

This clone has more than one count but fewer than ten. The chain recombines TRBV9 with TRBJ1-2; D is uncertain. The V and J ends lost 4 bases and 0 bases respectively, with 16 bases between them. This CDR3 comprises 16 residues. Per the germline V gene, CDR1 is SGDLS and CDR2 is YYNGEE. The DNA for the CDR3 is TGTGCCAGCAGCCCCTACCCGGCCGGAGCTAACTATGGCTACACCTTC. Amino acids: CASSPYPAGANYGYTF.

The CDR3 loop is CASDGASGDLRTDTQYF. Here the CDR3 DNA reads TGTGCCAGCGATGGGGCTAGCGGGGATCTGCGCACAGATACGCAGTATTTT. J is TRBJ2-3 and V is TRBV9, with 9 positions matching TRBD2. The germline gives CDR1 SGDLS, CDR2 YYNGEE. V shed 7 bases and J 1 base; nucleotides not matched to a gene: 13. The CDR3 is made up of 17 amino acids.

The chain couples TRBV25-1 to TRBJ2-1; 7 bases line up with TRBD1. In germline, CDR1 is MGHDK, CDR2 SYGVNS. The junction had 5 bases not matched to a gene; V was cut back by 6 bases and J by 0 bases. The CDR3 totals 15 residues. As DNA, the CDR3 is TGTGCCAGCAGATCGGGGACAGACTCCTACAATGAGCAGTTCTTC. Its protein is CASRSGTDSYNEQFF.

The J gene is TRBJ2-1, the V gene TRBV19; TRBD1 agrees at 8 bases. V gave up 6 bases and J gave up 4 bases; unmatched junction bases: 2. CDR1 is LNHDA, CDR2 SQIVND, per germline (reference sequence). This CDR3 has 13 amino acids. The CDR3 nucleotides are TGTGCCAGTAGGCGACAGGGGTACAATGAGCAGTTCTTC. Translated, it gives CASRRQGYNEQFF.

The chain has TRBV27 and TRBJ1-5; D is perhaps TRBD1 (6 bases). Trimming stripped 6 bases from V and 3 bases from J, with 15 bases between. The germline V gene has CDR1 MNHEY and CDR2 SMNVEV (reference sequence). The CDR3 totals 15 residues. In DNA form, the CDR3 reads TGTGCCAGCAGGGGGACATATCAATCCAATCAGCCCCAGCATTTT. Amino acid sequence: CASRGTYQSNQPQHF.

In this sample, this clone turned up a few times. The V and J genes are TRBV7-9 and TRBJ2-5; D gene ambiguous. This CDR3 region has 16 residues. V lost 5 bases to trimming and J lost 4 bases, with 20 bases between them. In germline, CDR1 is SEHNR, CDR2 FQNEAQ (reference sequence). Written as DNA, the CDR3 is TGTGCCAGCAGCGGCTTGGGCTCCATCTCTGGAGAGACCCAGTACTTC. It encodes CASSGLGSISGETQYF.

The chain carries TRBV30 and TRBJ2-5; 11 bases map to TRBD1. The CDR3 is 15 amino acids. Trimming took 1 base from V and 2 from J; bases not matched to a gene: 3. The germline V gene encodes CDR1 GTSNPN and CDR2 SVGIG (reference sequence). CDR3 protein: CAWSAGQGDQETQYF. DNA of the CDR3: TGTGCCTGGAGTGCGGGACAGGGGGATCAAGAGACCCAGTACTTC.

This clone was detected only once. This rearrangement joins TRBV3-1 (or the pseudogene TRBV3-2) to TRBJ1-3; no firm D call. CDR3 length equals 16 residues. CDR1 LGHDT and CDR2 YNNKEL come from the germline V gene (reference sequence). V was trimmed by 0 bases and J by 1 base, leaving 10 bases between them. CDR3 protein: CASSQEGGFSGNTIYF. The CDR3 DNA reads TGTGCCAGCAGCCAAGAAGGAGGTTTTTCTGGAAACACCATATATTTT.

This clone was seen a few times. This chain joins TRBV30 and TRBJ1-5, with D maybe TRBD1 (5 bases). This CDR3 contains 14 residues. Germline CDR1 and CDR2: GTSNPN and SVGIG (reference sequence). V was cut by 2 bases and J by 0 bases, with 8 bases left in between. The CDR3 loop reads CAWSLDTSNQPQHF. DNA for the CDR3: TGTGCCTGGAGTCTGGACACTAGCAATCAGCCCCAGCATTTT.

V usage is TRBV10-3 and J usage is TRBJ2-6, with D unclear. Germline V gene lookup returns CDR1 ENHRY and CDR2 SYGVKD. This CDR3 region has 14 residues. Trimming cost V 10 bases and J 0 bases, with 10 bases left between them. Written as DNA, the CDR3 is TGTGCCAATCTACGGGTCTCTGGGGCCAACGTCCTGACTTTC. Its translation is CANLRVSGANVLTF.

The chain has TRBV28 and TRBJ2-3, with D possibly matching TRBD2 (5 bases). Trimming removed 7 bases at V and 3 bases at J, with 14 bases between. The germline gives CDR1 MDHEN, CDR2 SYDVKM. The CDR3 covers 14 residues. CDR3 nucleotides: TGTGCCAGCAATCGCGGGTCGGCGACAGATACGCAGTATTTT. It codes for CASNRGSATDTQYF.

V is TRBV19 and J is TRBJ1-5; D perhaps matches TRBD1 (6 bases). Trimming cost V 9 bases and J 3 bases, with 18 bases left between them. Germline V gene lookup returns CDR1 LNHDA and CDR2 SQIVND (reference sequence). The CDR3 sequence is 15 residues long. CDR3 region: CASKKNRDHNQPQHF. The CDR3 DNA follows: TGTGCCAGCAAAAAAAACAGGGACCACAATCAGCCCCAGCATTTT.